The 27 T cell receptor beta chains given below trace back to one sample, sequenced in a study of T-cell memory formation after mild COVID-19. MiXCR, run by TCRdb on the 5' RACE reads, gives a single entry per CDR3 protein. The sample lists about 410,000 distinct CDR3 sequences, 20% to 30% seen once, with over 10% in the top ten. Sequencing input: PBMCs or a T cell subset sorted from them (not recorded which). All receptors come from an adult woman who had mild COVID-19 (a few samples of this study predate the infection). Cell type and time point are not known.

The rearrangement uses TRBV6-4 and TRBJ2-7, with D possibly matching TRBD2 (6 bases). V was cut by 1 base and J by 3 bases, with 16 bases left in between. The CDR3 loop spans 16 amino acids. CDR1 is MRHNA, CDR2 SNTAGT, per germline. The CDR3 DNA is TGTGCCAGCAGTGACTTGGGACTCAATACCGTCTACGAGCAGTACTTC. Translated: CASSDLGLNTVYEQYF.

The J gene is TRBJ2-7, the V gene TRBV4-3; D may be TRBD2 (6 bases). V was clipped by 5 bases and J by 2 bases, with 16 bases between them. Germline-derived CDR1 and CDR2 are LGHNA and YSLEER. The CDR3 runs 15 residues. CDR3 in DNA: TGCGCCAGCAGCTTCACGCGGGGCGGGACCTACGAGCAGTACTTC. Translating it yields CASSFTRGGTYEQYF.

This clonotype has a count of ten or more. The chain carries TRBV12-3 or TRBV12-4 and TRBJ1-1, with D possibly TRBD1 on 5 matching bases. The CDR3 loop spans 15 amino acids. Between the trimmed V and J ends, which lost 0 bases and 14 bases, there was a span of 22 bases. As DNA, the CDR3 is TGTGCCAGCAGTTTAGCCGGAGGCAGGAGGGGCAGGGAGTTCTTT. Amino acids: CASSLAGGRRGREFF.

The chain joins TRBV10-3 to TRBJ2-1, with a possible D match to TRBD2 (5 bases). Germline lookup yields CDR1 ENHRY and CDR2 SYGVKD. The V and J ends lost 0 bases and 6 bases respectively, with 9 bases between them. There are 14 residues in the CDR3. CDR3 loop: CAISESSGINEQFF. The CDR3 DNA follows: TGTGCCATCAGTGAGTCGTCGGGGATCAATGAGCAGTTCTTC.

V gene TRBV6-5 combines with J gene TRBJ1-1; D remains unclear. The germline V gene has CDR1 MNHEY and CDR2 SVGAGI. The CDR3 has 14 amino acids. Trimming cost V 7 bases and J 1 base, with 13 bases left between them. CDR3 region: CASTRHDANTEAFF. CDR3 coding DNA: TGTGCCAGCACTCGCCATGACGCGAACACTGAAGCTTTCTTT.

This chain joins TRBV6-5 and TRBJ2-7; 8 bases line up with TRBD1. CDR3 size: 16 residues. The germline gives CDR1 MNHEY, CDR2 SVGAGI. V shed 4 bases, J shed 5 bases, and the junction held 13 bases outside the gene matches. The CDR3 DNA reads TGTGCCAGCAGTTCCAGCCCCGGGACAGGCGTAAACGAGCAGTACTTC. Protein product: CASSSSPGTGVNEQYF.

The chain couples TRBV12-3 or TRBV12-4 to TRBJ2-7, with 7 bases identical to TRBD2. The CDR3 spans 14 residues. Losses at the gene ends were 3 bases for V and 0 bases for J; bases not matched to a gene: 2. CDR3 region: CASSFGRVSYEQYF. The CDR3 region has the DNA TGTGCCAGCAGTTTTGGGAGGGTCTCCTACGAGCAGTACTTC.

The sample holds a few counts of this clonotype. CDR3 protein: CSVSTPGADTQYF. CDR3 bases: TGCAGCGTTAGCACCCCTGGCGCAGATACGCAGTATTTT. The V gene is TRBV29-1, the J gene TRBJ2-3; D ambiguous. CDR1 and CDR2 (germline): SQVTM, ANQGSEA. The CDR3 is 13 amino acids. Trimming stripped 5 bases from V and 4 bases from J, with 13 bases between.

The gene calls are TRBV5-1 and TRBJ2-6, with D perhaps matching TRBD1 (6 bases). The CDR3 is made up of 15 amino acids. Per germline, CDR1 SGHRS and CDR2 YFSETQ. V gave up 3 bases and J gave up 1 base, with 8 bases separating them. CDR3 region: CASSSGTSGANVLTF. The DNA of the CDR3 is TGCGCCAGCAGCTCCGGGACATCTGGGGCCAACGTCCTGACTTTC.

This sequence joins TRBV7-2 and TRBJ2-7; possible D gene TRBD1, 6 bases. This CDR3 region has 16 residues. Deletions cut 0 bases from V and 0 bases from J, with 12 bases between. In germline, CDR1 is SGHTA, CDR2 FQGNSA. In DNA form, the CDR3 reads TGTGCCAGCAGCTTAGCCCTACAGGGACCCTCCTACGAGCAGTACTTC. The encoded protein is CASSLALQGPSYEQYF.

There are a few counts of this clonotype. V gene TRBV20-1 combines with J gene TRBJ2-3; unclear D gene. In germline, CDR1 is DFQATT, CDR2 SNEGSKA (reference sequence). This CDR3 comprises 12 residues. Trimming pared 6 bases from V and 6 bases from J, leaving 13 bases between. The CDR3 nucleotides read TGCAGTGCCCCCCCCTTAGCTGATACGCAGTATTTT. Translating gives CSAPPLADTQYF.

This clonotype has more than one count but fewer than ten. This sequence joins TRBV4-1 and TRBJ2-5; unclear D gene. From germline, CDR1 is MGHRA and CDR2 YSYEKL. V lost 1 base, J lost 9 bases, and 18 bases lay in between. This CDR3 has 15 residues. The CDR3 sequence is CASSQAGSRPSAQYF. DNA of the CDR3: TGCGCCAGCAGCCAAGCCGGGTCCCGTCCTTCAGCCCAGTACTTC.

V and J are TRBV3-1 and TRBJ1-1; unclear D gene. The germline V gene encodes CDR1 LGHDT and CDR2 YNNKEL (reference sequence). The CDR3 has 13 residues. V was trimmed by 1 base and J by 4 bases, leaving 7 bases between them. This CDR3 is CASSQAGPTEAFF. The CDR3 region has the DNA TGTGCCAGCAGCCAAGCAGGACCCACTGAAGCTTTCTTT.

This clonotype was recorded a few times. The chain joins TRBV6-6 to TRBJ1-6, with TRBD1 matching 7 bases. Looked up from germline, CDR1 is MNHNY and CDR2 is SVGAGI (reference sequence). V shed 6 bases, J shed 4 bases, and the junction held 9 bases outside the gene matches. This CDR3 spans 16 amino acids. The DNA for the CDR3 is TGTGCCAGCAGACCCCGGGACAGCGATTATAATTCACCCCTCCACTTT. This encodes CASRPRDSDYNSPLHF.

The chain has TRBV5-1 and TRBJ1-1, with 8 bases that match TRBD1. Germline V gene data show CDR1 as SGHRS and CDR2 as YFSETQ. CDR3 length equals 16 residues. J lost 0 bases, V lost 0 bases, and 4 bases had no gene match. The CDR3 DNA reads TGCGCCAGCAGCTTGGGACAGGGGCATCTGAACACTGAAGCTTTCTTT. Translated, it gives CASSLGQGHLNTEAFF.

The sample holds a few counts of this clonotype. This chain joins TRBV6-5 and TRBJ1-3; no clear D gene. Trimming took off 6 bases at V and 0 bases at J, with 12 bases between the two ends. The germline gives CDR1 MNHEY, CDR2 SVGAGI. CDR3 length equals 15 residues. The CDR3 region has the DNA TGTGCCAGCAGCTACAGCGAAAACTCTGGAAACACCATATATTTT. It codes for CASSYSENSGNTIYF.

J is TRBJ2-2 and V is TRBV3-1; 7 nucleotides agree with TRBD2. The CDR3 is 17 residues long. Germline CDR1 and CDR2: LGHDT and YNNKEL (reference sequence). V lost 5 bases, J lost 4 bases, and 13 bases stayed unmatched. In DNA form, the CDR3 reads TGTGCCAGCAGCTCCGAACCGGCGGGAGCGGTCACCGGGGAGCTGTTTTTT. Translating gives CASSSEPAGAVTGELFF.

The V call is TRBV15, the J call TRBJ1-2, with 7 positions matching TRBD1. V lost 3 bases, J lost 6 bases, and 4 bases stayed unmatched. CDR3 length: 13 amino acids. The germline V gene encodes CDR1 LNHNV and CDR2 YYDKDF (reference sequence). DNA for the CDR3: TGTGCCACCAGCAGCCTCAGGGGGAATGGCTACACCTTC. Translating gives CATSSLRGNGYTF.

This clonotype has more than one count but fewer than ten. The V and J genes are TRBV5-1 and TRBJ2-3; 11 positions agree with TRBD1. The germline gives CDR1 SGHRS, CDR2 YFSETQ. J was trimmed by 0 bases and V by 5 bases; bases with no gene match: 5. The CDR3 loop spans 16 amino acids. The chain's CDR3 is CASRTGQGASTDTQYF. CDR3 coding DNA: TGCGCCAGCAGAACCGGACAGGGGGCGAGCACAGATACGCAGTATTTT.

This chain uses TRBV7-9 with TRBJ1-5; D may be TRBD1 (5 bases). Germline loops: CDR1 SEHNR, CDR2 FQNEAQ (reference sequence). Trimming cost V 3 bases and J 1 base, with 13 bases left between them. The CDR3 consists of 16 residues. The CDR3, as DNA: TGTGCCAGCAGCTTTGGGCCAGGGACGAGCAATCAGCCCCAGCATTTT. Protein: CASSFGPGTSNQPQHF.

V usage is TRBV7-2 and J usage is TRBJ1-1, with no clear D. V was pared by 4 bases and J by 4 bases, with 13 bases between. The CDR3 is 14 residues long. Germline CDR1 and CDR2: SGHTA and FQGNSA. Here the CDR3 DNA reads TGTGCCAGCAGCTCCTTCGCACGGGGCACTGAAGCTTTCTTT. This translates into CASSSFARGTEAFF.

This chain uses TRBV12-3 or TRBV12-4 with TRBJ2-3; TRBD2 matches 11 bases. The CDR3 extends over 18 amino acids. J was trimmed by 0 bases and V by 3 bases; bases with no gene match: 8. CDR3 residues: CASSLGIIAGGSTDTQYF. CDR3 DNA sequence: TGTGCCAGCAGTTTGGGGATAATAGCGGGGGGGAGCACAGATACGCAGTATTTT.

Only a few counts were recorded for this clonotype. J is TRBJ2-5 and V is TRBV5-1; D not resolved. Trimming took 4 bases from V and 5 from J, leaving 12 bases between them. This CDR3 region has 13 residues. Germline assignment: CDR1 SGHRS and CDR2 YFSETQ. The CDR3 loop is CASSMDGAETQYF. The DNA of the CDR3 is TGCGCCAGCAGCATGGACGGAGCGGAGACCCAGTACTTC.

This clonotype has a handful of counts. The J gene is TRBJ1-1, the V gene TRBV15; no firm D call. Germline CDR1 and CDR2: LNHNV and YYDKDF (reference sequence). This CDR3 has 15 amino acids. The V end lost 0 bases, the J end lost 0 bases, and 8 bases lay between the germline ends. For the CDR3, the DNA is TGTGCCACCAGCAGAGATAGGGCCCTGAACACTGAAGCTTTCTTT. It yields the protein CATSRDRALNTEAFF.

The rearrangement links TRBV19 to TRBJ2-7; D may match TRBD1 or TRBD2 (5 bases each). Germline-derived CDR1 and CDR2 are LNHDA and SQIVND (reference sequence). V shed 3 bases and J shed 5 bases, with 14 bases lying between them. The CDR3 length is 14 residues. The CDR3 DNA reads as TGTGCCAGTAGTATGAATGGGGGATTGCACGAGCAGTACTTC. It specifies CASSMNGGLHEQYF.

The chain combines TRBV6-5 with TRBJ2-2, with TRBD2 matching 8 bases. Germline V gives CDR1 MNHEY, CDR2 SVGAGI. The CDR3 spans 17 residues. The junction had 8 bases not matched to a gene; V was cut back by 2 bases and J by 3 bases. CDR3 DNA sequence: TGTGCCAGCAGTTACATCACAGCGGGGGACCACACCGGGGAGCTGTTTTTT. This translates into CASSYITAGDHTGELFF.

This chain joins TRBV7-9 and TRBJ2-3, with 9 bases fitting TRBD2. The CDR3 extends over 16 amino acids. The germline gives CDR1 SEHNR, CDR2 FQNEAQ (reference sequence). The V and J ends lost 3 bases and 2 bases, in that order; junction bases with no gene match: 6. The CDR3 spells CASSLPTSGTTDTQYF. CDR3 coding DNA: TGTGCCAGCAGCTTGCCGACTAGCGGTACCACAGATACGCAGTATTTT.